This T cell receptor beta chain emerged from a study of blood T cell repertoires in COVID-19. Study details: COVID-19 samples from acute and convalescent phases originated in the United States, Italy and Spain. Nucleic acid was either cDNA or gDNA, and it came from T cells, B-cell-depleted T cells, or PBMCs.

The CDR3 extends over 14 amino acids. V lost 6 bases and J 0 bases, leaving 12 bases between the germline ends. The V gene's germline CDR1 is SNHLY and CDR2 FYNNEI. Under the authors' procedure: The assay estimated nucleated cells by amplifying reference gene primers. Repertoires were generated with immunoSEQ multiplex PCR, while TCRdb's copy carries only in-frame clones and drops some. V and J calls and clone size are given by that table; D and trimming were obtained from the DNA. The table records roughly 100,000 clones, 81% of them present only once. The sequenced sample consisted of peripheral blood. This clonotype was sampled from a woman aged 70-85 years with acute or convalescent COVID-19. The V gene is TRBV2, the J gene TRBJ2-7; D is perhaps TRBD1 (5 bases). The CDR3 coding sequence is TGTGCCAGCAGCCGACAGCAGAGCTCCTACGAGCAGTACTTC. Translation gives CASSRQQSSYEQYF.